Given below is one TCR beta chain in context. Its antigen remains unknown. Germline V lookup: CDR1 SGHRS, CDR2 YFSETQ. V lost 0 bases and J lost 3; bases outside the gene matches: 3. This CDR3 region has 15 residues. The data were obtained in a study of long-term antiretroviral therapy in people with HIV. Study-wide context: The immediate-ART recommendation dates to 2015, and the earliest samples predate it by about a decade. Study-wide points: Clones that expanded before ART (that is, prior to treatment) dominated the repertoire at all time points. Narrower CDR3 length ranges marked HIV repertoires relative to controls.

This was the immunoSEQ v3.0 assay at survey level. Libraries were prepared by immunoSEQ multiplex PCR; TCRdb keeps only in-frame clonotypes and omits some of them. Among 25,000 to 35,000 clones listed, about 86% were seen once. V is TRBV5-1 and J is TRBJ1-1; 9 positions match TRBD1. This TCR derives from a woman aged 25 to 39 with HIV. Sample: unsorted PBMCs, taken 0.8 years after starting antiretroviral therapy. The CDR3 bases are TGCGCCAGCAGCTTGGGGACAGGGGTCGACACTGAAGCTTTCTTT. Amino acids: CASSLGTGVDTEAFF.